This TCR beta chain was sequenced in a study of shared clonotypes between healthy human individuals. General study points: Naive subsets, compared against memory subsets, generally had larger estimated richness values.

Naive CD8 cells lacked CD45RO and underwent positive selection for CCR7, leaving out terminally differentiated effector memory CD45RA+ cells. Adults of Caucasian background living in Nashville, Tennessee made up all donors. At the deep level, the assay was run. Clones were read by immunoSEQ multiplex PCR, and TCRdb kept only the in-frame ones, dropping some. The table includes approximately 740,000 clones, more than 85% detected once. The CDR3 is 16 amino acids. From germline, CDR1 is SGDLS and CDR2 YYNGEE. V shed 0 bases and J 2 bases; nucleotides not matched to a gene: 4. As concerns this clone: Its antigen is currently unknown.

The chain employs TRBV9 and TRBJ2-5; 10 bases line up with TRBD1. This TCR was recovered from a man between 25 and 39 years old in good health. Sequenced input: naive CD8+ T cells sorted from blood. The CDR3 sequence: CASSVDWDRGQETQYF. DNA of the CDR3: TGTGCCAGCAGCGTAGACTGGGACAGGGGTCAAGAGACCCAGTACTTC.